In its sample, the clone carrying this T cell receptor (beta chain) was seen a few times. This entry comes from a study of blood T cell repertoires in COVID-19. The germline CDR1 and CDR2 sequences are SGHRS and YFSETQ. CDR3 length: 15 amino acids. Trimming took 0 bases from V and 7 from J, leaving 14 bases between them. Some clones are missing from TCRdb's copy, which holds only in-frame ones; the method was immunoSEQ multiplex PCR. The sample yields about 79,000 clones, about 89% seen once. Sequenced material: peripheral blood. The sequence was collected from a man aged 70 or older with active or convalescent COVID-19. The chain links TRBV5-1 to TRBJ1-5; the D is unclear. CDR3 protein: CASSLGGRENQPQHF. The CDR3 DNA is TGCGCCAGCAGCTTGGGGGGTAGGGAGAACCAGCCCCAGCATTTT.